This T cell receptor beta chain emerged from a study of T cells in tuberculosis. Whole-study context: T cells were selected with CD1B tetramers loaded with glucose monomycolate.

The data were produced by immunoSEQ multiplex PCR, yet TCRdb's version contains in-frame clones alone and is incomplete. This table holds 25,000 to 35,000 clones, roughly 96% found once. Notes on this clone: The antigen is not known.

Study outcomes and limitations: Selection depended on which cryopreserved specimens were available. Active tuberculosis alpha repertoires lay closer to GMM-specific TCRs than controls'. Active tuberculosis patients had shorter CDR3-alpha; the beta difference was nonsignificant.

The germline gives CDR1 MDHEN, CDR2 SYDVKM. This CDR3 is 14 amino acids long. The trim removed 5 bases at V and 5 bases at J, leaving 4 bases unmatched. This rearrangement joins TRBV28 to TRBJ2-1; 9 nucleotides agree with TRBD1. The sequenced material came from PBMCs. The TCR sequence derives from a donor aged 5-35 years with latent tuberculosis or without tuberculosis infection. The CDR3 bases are TGTGCCAGCAGTCGACAGGGGGTGAACAATGAGCAGTTCTTC. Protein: CASSRQGVNNEQFF.